This T cell receptor (beta chain) was recorded in a study of sequential checkpoint blockade in melanoma. On the study more broadly: Arm A got nivolumab then ipilimumab; arm B the reverse, 1:1. Maintenance nivolumab came after either treatment sequence.

Germline V lookup: CDR1 LGHNA, CDR2 YSLEER. The length of the CDR3 is 15 residues. After removal of 0 bases from V and 3 bases from J, the junction contained 3 bases not matched to a gene. TCRdb's copy holds only in-frame clones and misses some; the assay was immunoSEQ multiplex PCR. The repertoire includes about 10,000 clones, 75% of them detected once, and 9% to 13% sits in the top ten. Treatment in this sample: randomized to nivolumab then ipilimumab (arm A) or the reverse (arm B). DNA-damaging chemotherapy had not been given to any patient beforehand. Live CD3+CD8+ CD19− CD56− cells were sorted from PBMCs.

The J gene is TRBJ2-7, the V gene TRBV4-3, with 9 nucleotides matching TRBD2. The sequencing used CD8+ T cells sorted from blood (inferred from file names), collected from a patient given nivolumab and ipilimumab in sequence. The TCR was taken from a human donor with melanoma. The CDR3 nucleotides read TGCGCCAGCAGCCAAGACCTAGCGGGGTTCTACGAGCAGTACTTC. Protein: CASSQDLAGFYEQYF.